A single sample is the source of the 7 T cell receptor beta chains below, sequenced in a study of T cell responses to AZD1222 COVID-19 vaccine. Libraries were prepared by immunoSEQ multiplex PCR; TCRdb keeps only in-frame clonotypes and omits some of them. The sample lists around 130,000 clones; 80% to 90% were seen once. The sequences come from peripheral blood, collected 28 days after the second AZD1222 dose. Receptors originate from an adult who received the AZD1222 COVID-19 vaccine.

This clone was seen a few times. The genes are TRBV29-1 and TRBJ1-2; a weak D match, TRBD1 (6 bases). V lost 3 bases, J lost 6 bases, and 8 bases lay in between. This CDR3 comprises 11 residues. Germline CDR1 and CDR2: SQVTM and ANQGSEA. The DNA for the CDR3 is TGCAGCGTTGAGGGGGCGAATGGCTACACCTTC. Its protein is CSVEGANGYTF.

In this sample, this clone turned up a few times. The chain carries TRBV5-3 and TRBJ1-5; possible D gene TRBD1, 5 bases. TRBV5-3 is an ORF, with its function uncertain. Trimming removed 4 bases at V and 0 bases at J, with 26 bases between. The CDR3 contains 20 residues. The CDR3 reads CARSHSNSYSGRNSNQPQHF. CDR3 DNA sequence: TGTGCCAGAAGCCATTCTAACTCCTATTCAGGGAGAAATAGCAATCAGCCCCAGCATTTT.

The rearrangement uses TRBV14 and TRBJ1-6; D not resolved. Trimming took off 4 bases at V and 10 bases at J, with 11 bases between the two ends. This CDR3 spans 13 amino acids. Germline V gene data show CDR1 as SGHDN and CDR2 as FVKESK. The CDR3 DNA is TGTGCCAGCAGCCCAAGAATAGCCTCACCCCTCCACTTT. It yields the protein CASSPRIASPLHF. Looking up the rest from reference TRBV14 and TRBJ1-6 gives the full variable domain: EAGVTQFPSHSVIEKGQTVTLRCDPISGHDNLYWYRRVMGKEIKFLLHFVKESKQDESGMPNNRFLAERTGGTYSTLKVQPAELEDSGVYFCASSPRIASPLHFGNGTRLTVT.

V gene TRBV29-1 combines with J gene TRBJ1-2; tentative D call: TRBD1 (6 bases). Germline CDR1 SQVTM, CDR2 ANQGSEA. With 2 bases removed from V and 7 bases from J, the gap between germline ends came to 17 bases. This CDR3 is built from 14 residues. Here the CDR3 reads CSVERGSGHRGYTF. The CDR3 coding sequence is TGCAGCGTTGAAAGGGGGTCAGGGCATCGTGGCTACACCTTC.

The CDR3 region is CASSPSGRVETQYF. CDR3 nucleotides: TGTGCCAGCAGTCCAAGCGGGAGGGTTGAGACCCAGTACTTC. The V call is TRBV25-1, the J call TRBJ2-5, with 10 bases lining up with TRBD2. From germline, CDR1 is MGHDK and CDR2 SYGVNS. After removal of 5 bases from V and 5 bases from J, the junction contained 5 bases not matched to a gene. The CDR3 is made up of 14 amino acids.

This chain joins TRBV6-5 and TRBJ1-5; D is ambiguous. CDR3 length equals 15 residues. The germline CDR1 and CDR2 sequences are MNHEY and SVGAGI. V lost 6 bases, J lost 0 bases, and 12 bases lay in between. The CDR3 protein is CASRAGGYSNQPQHF. The DNA of the CDR3 is TGTGCCAGCAGAGCAGGAGGGTATAGCAATCAGCCCCAGCATTTT.

The rearrangement uses TRBV24-1 and TRBJ2-2, with D uncertain. This CDR3 contains 12 residues. Germline V gene lookup returns CDR1 KGHDR and CDR2 SFDVKD. The V end was cut by 5 bases, the J end by 6 bases, with 6 bases between. This CDR3 reads CATSVRSGELFF. The CDR3 nucleotides are TGTGCCACCAGTGTTCGGTCCGGGGAGCTGTTTTTT.